The rows below give T cell receptor beta chains drawn from one sample of a study of beta chain features in type 1 diabetes. The repertoire was sequenced with immunoSEQ multiplex PCR; TCRdb's copy has only in-frame clones and lacks some. Of roughly 150,000 clones in the sample, approximately 8.7% were seen once. The sequencing sample was made of central memory CD4+ T cells from blood. These receptors were taken from a woman under 40 with type 1 diabetes. CDR3s include the opening cysteine and the closing phenylalanine or tryptophan. The order of the fields is V gene, J gene, D gene, clone size, CDR3 protein, CDR3 DNA. A D gene is named only where the DNA matches it firmly. Only some rows state a clone size, as once, few, many or a class for expanded clones.

>TRBV19|TRBJ2-7|TRBD1|.
CASSRGQAETYEQYF
TGTGCCAGTAGTAGAGGACAGGCAGAGACCTACGAGCAGTACTTC
>TRBV5-4|TRBJ1-5|TRBD1|few
CASSTGTGWDQPQHF
TGTGCCAGCAGCACGGGGACAGGATGGGACCAGCCCCAGCATTTT
>TRBV7-2|TRBJ2-3|.|.
CASSLSLISTDTQYF
TGTGCCAGCAGCTTATCACTTATTAGCACAGATACGCAGTATTTT
>TRBV6-5|TRBJ1-2|TRBD1|.
CASSYAGTGAYF
TGTGCCAGCAGTTACGCCGGGACAGGGGCCTACTTC
>TRBV19|TRBJ1-1|.|.
CASSQGRSRDTEAFF
TGTGCCAGTAGTCAGGGAAGATCGCGTGACACTGAAGCTTTCTTT
>TRBV18|TRBJ2-5|.|.
CASSARREETQYF
TGTGCCAGCTCCGCCCGCAGGGAAGAGACCCAGTACTTC
>TRBV29-1|TRBJ2-1|TRBD2|.
CSFRPRTSGRRGGEQFF
TGCAGCTTCCGCCCTCGGACTAGCGGGAGGCGGGGGGGTGAGCAGTTCTTC
>TRBV11-2|TRBJ2-5|.|few
CASSLDVGDKETQYF
TGTGCCAGCAGCTTAGATGTTGGTGACAAAGAGACCCAGTACTTC
>TRBV7-9|TRBJ2-4|.|many
CASSLQTPFSIQYF
TGTGCCAGCAGCTTACAGACTCCGTTTTCCATTCAGTACTTC
>TRBV7-3|TRBJ2-7|TRBD2|.
CASSLTRGGDEQYF
TGTGCCAGCAGCTTAACCCGGGGGGGCGACGAGCAGTACTTC
>TRBV18|TRBJ2-3|.|.
CASSPESRDLDTQYF
TGTGCCAGCTCACCAGAGTCCAGGGATCTCGATACGCAGTATTTT
>TRBV5-1|TRBJ2-1|TRBD1|few
CASSFPGQGNEQFF
TGCGCCAGCAGCTTCCCGGGACAGGGGAATGAGCAGTTCTTC
>TRBV28|TRBJ1-5|.|.
CASRPGGRNQPQHF
TGTGCCAGCAGACCAGGAGGTAGGAATCAGCCCCAGCATTTT
>TRBV6-6|TRBJ2-3|.|.
CASVGGHGTDTQYF
TGTGCCAGCGTTGGAGGTCATGGCACAGATACGCAGTATTTT
>TRBV7-3|TRBJ2-1|TRBD2|.
CASSLVAGSSYNEQFF
TGTGCCAGCAGCTTAGTAGCGGGTAGCTCCTACAATGAGCAGTTCTTC
>TRBV11-2|TRBJ2-1|TRBD2|.
CASSLESGTNNEQFF
TGTGCCAGCAGCCTAGAGAGCGGGACGAACAATGAGCAGTTCTTC
>TRBV5-1|TRBJ2-5|TRBD1|.
CASSLVAGGYETQYF
TGCGCCAGCAGCTTGGTGGCAGGGGGCTACGAGACCCAGTACTTC
>TRBV29-1|TRBJ2-1|.|many
CSVEVVRNEQFF
TGCAGCGTTGAGGTAGTAAGAAATGAGCAGTTCTTC
>TRBV9|TRBJ2-5|TRBD2|.
CASSVPASGSETQYF
TGTGCCAGCAGCGTACCGGCTAGCGGGAGTGAGACCCAGTACTTC
>TRBV7-3|TRBJ1-1|.|.
CASSLWAGADTEAFF
TGTGCCAGCAGCTTATGGGCAGGGGCCGACACTGAAGCTTTCTTT
>TRBV18|TRBJ2-7|TRBD1|few
CASSPLGQGHEQYF
TGTGCCAGCTCACCACTGGGACAGGGTCACGAGCAGTACTTC
>TRBV28|TRBJ2-5|TRBD2|few
CASSLPGGEGQTQYF
TGTGCCAGCAGTTTACCGGGGGGTGAAGGGCAGACCCAGTACTTC